The 4 T cell receptor beta chains given below trace back to one sample, sequenced in a study of regulatory T cells in long-lasting Graves disease. Through Arm-PCR of CDR3 regions and iRepertoire HTBI primers, TCR beta libraries were built. TCRdb reanalysed the multiplex PCR reads using MiXCR and keeps one entry per CDR3 protein. The profile covers roughly 510,000 distinct CDR3 sequences, with about 16% appearing a single time and around 12% taken by the ten largest. Time point reported: newly diagnosed GD, antithyroid drugs for less than 3 months. After RNA was extracted from PBMCs, the TCR library was made from it. This sample was also put to use in a study of T cells in Graves' hyperthyroidism and ophthalmopathy.

The source material was peripheral blood mononuclear cells (PBMCs), sampled at new diagnosis, from a patient treated with antithyroid drugs. The receptors derive from a man aged 18 to 29 with Graves disease.

The V gene is TRBV7-3, the J gene TRBJ2-1; 14 bases map to TRBD2. J was trimmed by 7 bases and V by 5 bases; bases with no gene match: 7. Germline V gives CDR1 SGHTA, CDR2 FQGTGA. The CDR3 is 16 residues long. The DNA of the CDR3 is TGTGCCAGCAGCCCGGGACTAGCGGGAGTAGGAAATGAGCAGTTCTTC. Its protein is CASSPGLAGVGNEQFF.

The rearrangement links TRBV5-1 to TRBJ2-7; 7 bases are a match to TRBD2. V lost 4 bases, J lost 3 bases, and 7 bases stayed unmatched. CDR3 size: 14 residues. Germline-derived CDR1 and CDR2 are SGHRS and YFSETQ. The CDR3 bases are TGCGCCAGCAGCGCTAGCGGAGGGCTCTACGAGCAGTACTTC. Translation gives CASSASGGLYEQYF.

The CDR3 region is CASSLRDGSYGYTF. The CDR3 DNA follows: TGTGCCAGCAGCCTAAGGGACGGTTCCTATGGCTACACCTTC. The rearrangement links TRBV9 to TRBJ1-2, with a tentative D call TRBD1 (5 bases). The CDR3 is 14 residues long. Germline CDR1 is SGDLS and CDR2 is YYNGEE. Trimming took 4 bases from V and 4 from J, leaving 14 bases between them.

On this clonotype itself: This may stem from a read error, because a much larger clone lies one nucleotide away. The gene calls are TRBV28 and TRBJ2-7; TRBD2 agrees at 13 bases. This CDR3 has 15 amino acids. Trimming removed 6 bases from V and 7 bases from J; junction bases left unmatched: 9. Germline-derived CDR1 and CDR2 are MDHEN and SYDVKM. CDR3 nucleotides: TGTGCCAGCAGCCTTACTAGCGGGAGGGCCGATGAGCAGTACTTC. It encodes CASSLTSGRADEQYF.